The 23 T cell receptor beta chains listed next were all sequenced from one sample in a study of T cell repertoires in cytomegalovirus infection. TCRdb used MiXCR to reprocess the reads, holding one entry per CDR3 protein. The sample lists 300,000 to 400,000 distinct CDR3 sequences, 8% to 9.5% occurring once. Material: PBMCs. These receptors came from a human donor in good health (CMV status not recorded). Some clones in this sample may be carry-over from other donors' samples.

The CDR3 sequence is CASSLDLVLVPLHF. CDR3 nucleotides: TGTGCCAGCAGCTTGGATTTAGTGTTGGTACCCCTCCACTTT. The chain is built from TRBV7-2 and TRBJ1-6; D not resolved. Germline loops: CDR1 SGHTA, CDR2 FQGNSA. V gave up 3 bases and J gave up 12 bases, with 15 bases separating them. The CDR3 length is 14 residues.

CDR3 residues: CASSHSQGQTYEQYF. The CDR3 DNA follows: TGTGCCAGCAGCCACTCCCAGGGGCAGACCTACGAGCAGTACTTC. This chain uses TRBV6-6 with TRBJ2-7; D might be TRBD1 (6 bases). Germline CDR1 is MNHNY and CDR2 is SVGAGI (reference sequence). V lost 6 bases, J lost 2 bases, and 17 bases lay in between. This CDR3 has 15 residues.

The sample holds a few counts of this clonotype. The rearrangement joins TRBV28 to TRBJ2-5, with D maybe TRBD2 (5 bases). CDR1 is MDHEN, CDR2 SYDVKM, per germline. The CDR3 runs to 15 residues. With 7 bases removed from V and 5 bases from J, the gap between germline ends came to 20 bases. For the CDR3, the DNA is TGTGCCAGCACCTCTCGGGGTGGGCGAGGGGAGACCCAGTACTTC. Encoded protein: CASTSRGGRGETQYF. Full variable domain (remainder filled in from reference TRBV28 and TRBJ2-5): DVKVTQSSRYLVKRTGEKVFLECVQDMDHENMFWYRQDPGLGLRLIYFSYDVKMKEKGDIPEGYSVSREKKERFSLILESASTNQTSMYLCASTSRGGRGETQYFGPGTRLLVL.

This clonotype was counted only a few times. CDR3 region: CASSLNPGGPAFF. The CDR3 DNA sequence: TGTGCCAGCAGCTTGAATCCCGGCGGCCCAGCTTTCTTT. This rearrangement joins TRBV5-6 to TRBJ1-1; no clear D. This CDR3 is built from 13 residues. Germline CDR1 SGHDT, CDR2 YYEEEE. Trimming cost V 1 base and J 10 bases, with 14 bases left between them.

A few counts support this clonotype. The chain has TRBV6-2 or TRBV6-3 and TRBJ2-1; maybe TRBD2 (6 bases). With 4 bases removed from V and 0 bases from J, the gap between germline ends came to 22 bases. The germline V gene encodes CDR1 MNHEY and CDR2 SVGEGT. This CDR3 region has 19 residues. This CDR3 reads CASSFAGWADLSSYNEQFF. CDR3 coding DNA: TGTGCCAGCAGTTTTGCGGGATGGGCAGACCTTAGCTCCTACAATGAGCAGTTCTTC.

This clonotype has just a few counts. The chain couples TRBV6-2 or TRBV6-3 to TRBJ2-5; a possible D gene is TRBD1 (6 bases). Trimming removed 9 bases from V and 2 bases from J, with 13 bases in between. Per germline, CDR1 MNHEY and CDR2 SVGEGT. This CDR3 comprises 13 residues. The CDR3 region is CASRTVLQETQYF. In nucleotides, the CDR3 is TGTGCCAGTCGGACAGTTTTACAAGAGACCCAGTACTTC.

This clonotype was detected only a few times. The chain employs TRBV5-1 and TRBJ1-2, with 9 bases that match TRBD1. CDR1 is SGHRS and CDR2 is YFSETQ in the germline V gene. This CDR3 contains 12 residues. With V trimmed by 5 bases and J by 8 bases, 4 bases remained unmatched. The CDR3 coding sequence is TGCGCCAGCAGGGGACAGGGAAGCGGCTACACCTTC. Its translation: CASRGQGSGYTF.

This clonotype was counted between two and nine times. This rearrangement joins TRBV6-6 to TRBJ1-2, with D perhaps TRBD1 (5 bases). The CDR3 covers 19 residues. Trimming stripped 2 bases from V and 3 bases from J, with 25 bases between. Per the germline V gene, CDR1 is MNHNY and CDR2 is SVGAGI (reference sequence). This chain's CDR3 is CASSYPNEQGSEEDYGYTF. As DNA, the CDR3 is TGTGCCAGCAGTTACCCCAATGAGCAGGGCTCCGAGGAAGACTATGGCTACACCTTC.

The chain recombines TRBV12-3 or TRBV12-4 with TRBJ2-4; a possible D gene is TRBD1 (5 bases). Deletions cut 4 bases from V and 4 bases from J, with 14 bases between. The CDR3 is 15 amino acids. The DNA of the CDR3 is TGTGCCAGCAGTTCCAGGGATTTCGGAAAAAACATTCAGTACTTC. It specifies CASSSRDFGKNIQYF.

This clonotype was recorded at least ten times. This chain links TRBV7-2 with TRBJ2-5, with D perhaps given as TRBD1 or TRBD2 (5 bases each). V shed 5 bases and J shed 5 bases, with 21 bases lying between them. Germline V gives CDR1 SGHTA, CDR2 FQGNSA. The length of the CDR3 is 16 residues. The CDR3 DNA reads as TGTGCCAGCAGCCGGCCCTCCGGGACGGCCCTGGAGACCCAGTACTTC. This encodes CASSRPSGTALETQYF.

The V gene is TRBV12-3 or TRBV12-4, the J gene TRBJ1-1; 7 bases align to TRBD1. J gave up 5 bases and V 5 bases, and 8 bases lay outside the gene matches. The CDR3 contains 14 residues. CDR3 region: CASSINRGLTEAFF. The DNA for the CDR3 is TGTGCCAGCAGTATTAACAGGGGATTGACTGAAGCTTTCTTT.

Ten or more counts support this clonotype. V gene TRBV7-2 combines with J gene TRBJ1-6, with TRBD1 matching over 9 bases. J was trimmed by 9 bases and V by 5 bases; bases with no gene match: 8. Germline V gene sequence: CDR1 SGHTA, CDR2 FQGNSA. The CDR3 contains 15 residues. Written as DNA, the CDR3 is TGTGCCAGCAGCCCCCCCGGGACAGGGTTTTCACCCCTCCACTTT. Encoded protein: CASSPPGTGFSPLHF.

The J gene is TRBJ2-5, the V gene TRBV6-2 or TRBV6-3; possibly TRBD1 for D (5 bases). This CDR3 region has 15 residues. Trimming took 1 base from V and 1 from J, leaving 10 bases between them. Germline V gene lookup returns CDR1 MNHEY and CDR2 SVGEGT. The chain's CDR3 is CASSYYGQLQETQYF. Written as DNA, the CDR3 is TGTGCCAGCAGTTACTACGGACAACTCCAAGAGACCCAGTACTTC.

There are many counts of this clonotype. The V and J genes are TRBV6-2 or TRBV6-3 and TRBJ1-1; D gene ambiguous. V was pared by 2 bases and J by 5 bases, with 15 bases between. The CDR3 has 15 amino acids. Germline V lookup: CDR1 MNHEY, CDR2 SVGEGT. The CDR3 here is CASSYPSGLRTEAFF. CDR3 nucleotide sequence: TGTGCCAGCAGTTACCCGAGCGGTTTGCGGACTGAAGCTTTCTTT.

This clonotype came up a few times. The chain joins TRBV20-1 to TRBJ1-1; 9 bases match TRBD1. J gave up 3 bases and V 1 base, and 18 bases lay outside the gene matches. Looked up from germline, CDR1 is DFQATT and CDR2 is SNEGSKA (reference sequence). This CDR3 is 19 amino acids long. The DNA of the CDR3 is TGCAGTGCTAGAGGAATTCGCAGGGACAGGGAATTTTATGACACTGAAGCTTTCTTT. Translating gives CSARGIRRDREFYDTEAFF.

The chain is built from TRBV7-2 and TRBJ1-1; D possibly corresponds to TRBD1 (5 bases). Deletions cut 4 bases from V and 1 base from J, with 13 bases between. Germline CDR1 reads SGHTA; CDR2 reads FQGNSA. This CDR3 contains 15 residues. The CDR3, as DNA: TGTGCCAGCAGCTCACAACCAGGGTGGAACACTGAAGCTTTCTTT. The encoded protein is CASSSQPGWNTEAFF. Using reference TRBV7-2 and TRBJ1-1 for the parts outside the CDR3, the full variable domain is GAGVSQSPSNKVTEKGKDVELRCDPISGHTALYWYRQSLGQGLEFLIYFQGNSAPDKSGLPSDRFSAERTGGSVSTLTIQRTQQEDSAVYLCASSSQPGWNTEAFFGQGTRLTVV.

This clonotype was seen at least ten times. V and J are TRBV7-8 and TRBJ2-7; 8 bases line up with TRBD1. J lost 4 bases, V lost 4 bases, and 15 bases had no gene match. The CDR3 is 17 residues long. The germline V gene encodes CDR1 SGHVS and CDR2 FQNEAQ. The CDR3 DNA follows: TGTGCCAGCAGCTCCCCCCCCCGACAGGGGCCGTTGTACGAGCAGTACTTC. Protein sequence: CASSSPPRQGPLYEQYF.

The chain combines TRBV18 with TRBJ1-2, with D hard to call. CDR1 is KGHSH and CDR2 is LQKENI in the germline V gene. V was clipped by 8 bases and J by 4 bases, with 14 bases between them. This CDR3 has 13 amino acids. As DNA, the CDR3 is TGTGCCAGCCATGGTCCCAACCCCTATGGCTACACCTTC. Its translation: CASHGPNPYGYTF.

This rearrangement joins TRBV6-1 to TRBJ1-1, with 8 bases that match TRBD1. Germline CDR1 and CDR2: MNHNS and SASEGT. The CDR3 length is 15 residues. The V gene end was trimmed by 1 base and the J gene end by 1 base; junction bases not matched to a gene: 2. In nucleotides, the CDR3 is TGTGCCAGCAGTGAAGGGGACAGGTGGAACACTGAAGCTTTCTTT. It encodes CASSEGDRWNTEAFF.

This clonotype was seen a few times. The chain links TRBV4-2 to TRBJ1-3; D gene unclear. The CDR3 runs to 16 residues. Germline V gene sequence: CDR1 LGHNA, CDR2 YNFKEQ. V was cut by 7 bases and J by 4 bases, with 20 bases left in between. The CDR3 loop is CASTQGRGNSGNTIYF. CDR3 nucleotides: TGTGCCAGCACACAAGGACGGGGAAATTCAGGAAACACCATATATTTT.

This clonotype was seen more than once but under ten times. The chain uses TRBV15 and TRBJ2-5; 7 bases are a match to TRBD1. This CDR3 has 13 amino acids. CDR1 is LNHNV and CDR2 is YYDKDF in the germline V gene (reference sequence). The V gene end was trimmed by 6 bases and the J gene end by 5 bases; junction bases not matched to a gene: 6. CDR3 in DNA: TGTGCCACCAGAAACAGGGGTCCGGAGACCCAGTACTTC. Translating it yields CATRNRGPETQYF.

This clonotype was counted at least ten times. The chain is built from TRBV12-3 or TRBV12-4 and TRBJ2-7; 8 bases align to TRBD1. J lost 2 bases, V lost 1 base, and 10 bases had no gene match. This CDR3 is 17 amino acids long. CDR3 region: CASSLDHGQGEAYEQYF. The CDR3 DNA reads as TGTGCCAGCAGTTTAGATCACGGACAGGGAGAGGCCTACGAGCAGTACTTC.

This clonotype was seen at least ten times. This chain links TRBV6-2 or TRBV6-3 with TRBJ2-1; a possible D gene is TRBD2 (6 bases). V was cut by 6 bases and J by 0 bases, with 12 bases left in between. CDR3 length: 15 amino acids. Per germline, CDR1 MNHEY and CDR2 SVGEGT. The CDR3 nucleotides are TGTGCCAGCAGGTTAGAGACTAGCTCCTACAATGAGCAGTTCTTC. Amino acids: CASRLETSSYNEQFF.